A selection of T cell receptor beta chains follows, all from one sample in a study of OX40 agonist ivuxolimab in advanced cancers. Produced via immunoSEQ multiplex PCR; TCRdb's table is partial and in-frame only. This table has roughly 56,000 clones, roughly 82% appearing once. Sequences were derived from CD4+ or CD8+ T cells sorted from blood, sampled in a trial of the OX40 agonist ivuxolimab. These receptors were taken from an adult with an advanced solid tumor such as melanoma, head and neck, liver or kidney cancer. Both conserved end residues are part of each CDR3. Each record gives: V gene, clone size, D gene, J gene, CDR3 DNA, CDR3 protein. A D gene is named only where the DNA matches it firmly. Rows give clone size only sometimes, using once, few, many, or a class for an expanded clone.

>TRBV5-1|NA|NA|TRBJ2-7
TGCGCCAGCAGCTTGGGCCCTTTCAGCTCCTACGAGCAGTACTTC
CASSLGPFSSYEQYF
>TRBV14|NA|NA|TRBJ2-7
TGTGCCAGCAGCCCCCCATTCGGGAGGACAGGGACCTACGAGCAGTACTTC
CASSPPFGRTGTYEQYF
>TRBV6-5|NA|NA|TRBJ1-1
TGTGCCAGCAGTTACATTGCTTCGAACACTGAAGCTTTCTTT
CASSYIASNTEAFF
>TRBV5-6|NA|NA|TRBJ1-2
TGTGCCAGCAGCTTCAGAGGGGAGGATAACTATGGCTACACCTTC
CASSFRGEDNYGYTF
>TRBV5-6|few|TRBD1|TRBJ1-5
TGTGCCAGCAGCTTCCAGGGGGCTAACAATCAGCCCCAGCATTTT
CASSFQGANNQPQHF
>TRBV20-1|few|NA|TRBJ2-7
TGCAGTGCGGGGGGGGCCGAGCAGTACTTC
CSAGGAEQYF
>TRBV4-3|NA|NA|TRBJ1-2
TGCGCCAGCAGCCAAGAGCCCCTCCCGGGCAGGGACTACACCTTC
CASSQEPLPGRDYTF
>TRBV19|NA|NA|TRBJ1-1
TGTGCCAGCAAATTCAGCGCCCTGATGAACACTGAAGCTTTCTTT
CASKFSALMNTEAFF
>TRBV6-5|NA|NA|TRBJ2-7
TGTGCCAGCAGTTACTCGAGTGGTCCCTACGAGCAGTACTTC
CASSYSSGPYEQYF
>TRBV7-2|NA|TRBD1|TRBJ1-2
TGTGCCAGCAGCCCTACCCGACAGGGAGGAGGCTACACCTTC
CASSPTRQGGGYTF
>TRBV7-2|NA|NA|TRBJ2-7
TGTGCCAGCAGCTCCCCCGGGGACTACGAGCAGTACTTC
CASSSPGDYEQYF
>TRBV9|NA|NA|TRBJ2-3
TGTGCCAGCAGCCCCGCCGGCACAGATACGCAGTATTTT
CASSPAGTDTQYF
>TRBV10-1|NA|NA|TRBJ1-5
TGCGCCAGCAGTGTAGGTCCTGGGAATCAGCCCCAGCATTTT
CASSVGPGNQPQHF
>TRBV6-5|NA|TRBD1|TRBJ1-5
TGTGCCAGCAGACCTGACAGGGGGCTCGATCAGCCCCAGCATTTT
CASRPDRGLDQPQHF
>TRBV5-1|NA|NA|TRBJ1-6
TGCGCCAGCAGCTCCGGGACGGCCGCGATCGGGGATTCACCCCTCCACTTT
CASSSGTAAIGDSPLHF
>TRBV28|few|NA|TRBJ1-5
TGTGCCAGCACGCCTCCCGGGGGAGGCAATCAGCCCCAGCATTTT
CASTPPGGGNQPQHF
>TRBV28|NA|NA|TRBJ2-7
TGTGCCTCGGAGAAGGGTCACCAAGAGCAGTACTTC
CASEKGHQEQYF
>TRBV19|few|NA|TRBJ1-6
TGTGCCAGTAGTATAGGTAACCCCGCACCCCTCCACTTT
CASSIGNPAPLHF
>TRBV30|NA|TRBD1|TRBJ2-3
TGTGCCTGGACCAGGGGGTACAACACAGATACGCAGTATTTT
CAWTRGYNTDTQYF
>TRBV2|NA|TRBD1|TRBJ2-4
TGTGCCAGCCGGACAGGGAGTAACATTCAGTACTTC
CASRTGSNIQYF
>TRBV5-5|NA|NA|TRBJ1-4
TGCGCCAGCAGCCGCGCCCGGGGCCCTAATGAAAAACTGTTTTTT
CASSRARGPNEKLFF
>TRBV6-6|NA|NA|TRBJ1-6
TGTGCCAGCAGTCCATTATCGCTGACGGGATCACCCCTCCACTTT
CASSPLSLTGSPLHF
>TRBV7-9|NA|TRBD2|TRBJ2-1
TGTGCCAGCAGCTTGGTAGTTGGTTCGGGGACTAGCGTACAACATGAGCAGTTCTTC
CASSLVVGSGTSVQHEQFF
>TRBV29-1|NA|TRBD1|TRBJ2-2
TGCAGCGTTGGACAGGGTATTGGCGGGGAGCTGTTTTTT
CSVGQGIGGELFF
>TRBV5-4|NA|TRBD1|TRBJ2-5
TGTGCCAGCAGCTTGGTGGGCAGGGGGTTCACAGAGACCCAGTACTTC
CASSLVGRGFTETQYF
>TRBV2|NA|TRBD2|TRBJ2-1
TGTGCCAGCAGTGTTGGAGCGGGAGGACAGAATGAGCAGTTCTTC
CASSVGAGGQNEQFF
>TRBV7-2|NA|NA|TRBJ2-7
TGTGCCAGCAGCTTAATGTGGGACTCCCTCGGTGAGCAGTACTTC
CASSLMWDSLGEQYF
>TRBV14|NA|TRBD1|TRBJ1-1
TGTGCCAGCAGCCGATCCGGGACAGGGGGCAATGAAGCTTTCTTT
CASSRSGTGGNEAFF
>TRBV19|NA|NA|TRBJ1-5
TGTGCCAGTAGTATAAAGGTCTCATATAGCAATCAGCCCCAGCATTTT
CASSIKVSYSNQPQHF
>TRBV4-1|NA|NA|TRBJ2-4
TGCGCCAGCAGCCCTGGACATTTAGCCAAAAACATTCAGTACTTC
CASSPGHLAKNIQYF
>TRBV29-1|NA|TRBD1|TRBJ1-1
TGCAGCGCCCGGACAGGGGGGGACACTGAAGCTTTCTTT
CSARTGGDTEAFF
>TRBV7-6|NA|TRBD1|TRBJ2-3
TGTGCCAGCAGCCCCTCGACAGGGTATGATACGCAGTATTTT
CASSPSTGYDTQYF
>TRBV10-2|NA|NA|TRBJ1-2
TGCGCCAGCAGTGCTACGAGGGGCTATGGCTACACCTTC
CASSATRGYGYTF
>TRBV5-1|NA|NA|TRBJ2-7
TGCGCCAGCAGCTTGTGGACAAATTACGAGCAGTACTTC
CASSLWTNYEQYF
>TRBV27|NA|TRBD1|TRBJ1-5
TGTGCCAGCAGTCCCGGACAGGGGGTAAGCAATCAGCCCCAGCATTTT
CASSPGQGVSNQPQHF
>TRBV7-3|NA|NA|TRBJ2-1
TGTGCCAGCAGCAGGGATGACGGAACAAATGAGCAGTTCTTC
CASSRDDGTNEQFF
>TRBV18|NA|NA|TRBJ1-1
TGTGCCAGCTCACTTATCAATACGATGAACACTGAAGCTTTCTTT
CASSLINTMNTEAFF
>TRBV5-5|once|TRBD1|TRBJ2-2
TGTGCCAGCAGCCCATGGACAGGGACCACCGGGGAGCTGTTTTTT
CASSPWTGTTGELFF
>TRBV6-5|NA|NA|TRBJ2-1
TGTGCCAGCTCCTCTGAGCTTAGGGCGCAGTTCTTC
CASSSELRAQFF
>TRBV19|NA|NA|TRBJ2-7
TGTGCCAGTAGTACCCCAAGGGACGGAGGATTCGAGCAGTACTTC
CASSTPRDGGFEQYF
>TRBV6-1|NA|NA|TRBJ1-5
TGTGCCAGCAGTGAAGCGCGAAGGGAGCTTAATCAGCCCCAGCATTTT
CASSEARRELNQPQHF
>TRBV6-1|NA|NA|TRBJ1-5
TGTGCCAGCAGTCCGACCGGGACAAAAAGCCAGCCCCAGCATTTT
CASSPTGTKSQPQHF
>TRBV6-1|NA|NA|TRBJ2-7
TGTGCCAGCAGTGCCTCGGGGGTCTACGAGCAGTACTTC
CASSASGVYEQYF
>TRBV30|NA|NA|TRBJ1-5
TGTGCCTGGAGCCTCAACGTCGATCAGCCCCAGCATTTT
CAWSLNVDQPQHF
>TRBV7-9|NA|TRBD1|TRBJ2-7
TGTGCCGGGGGTGTGGGACAGGGCCGGACTGGGGGCTACGAGCAGTACTTC
CAGGVGQGRTGGYEQYF